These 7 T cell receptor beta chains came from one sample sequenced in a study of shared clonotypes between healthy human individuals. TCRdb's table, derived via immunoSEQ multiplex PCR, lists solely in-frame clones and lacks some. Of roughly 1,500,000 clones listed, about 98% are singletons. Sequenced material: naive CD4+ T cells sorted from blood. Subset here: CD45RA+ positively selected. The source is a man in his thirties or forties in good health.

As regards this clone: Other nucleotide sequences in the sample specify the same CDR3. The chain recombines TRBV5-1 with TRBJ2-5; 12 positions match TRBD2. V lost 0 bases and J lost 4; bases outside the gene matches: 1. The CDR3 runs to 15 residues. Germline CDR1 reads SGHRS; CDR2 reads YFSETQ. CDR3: CASSLGLAGAETQYF. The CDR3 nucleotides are TGCGCCAGCAGCTTGGGACTAGCGGGAGCAGAGACCCAGTACTTC.

The CDR3 DNA is TGTGCCTGGGCCCAAAACCAGGGATTGGGGCAGTACTTC. It encodes CAWAQNQGLGQYF. The chain employs TRBV30 and TRBJ2-7; D may be TRBD1 (5 bases). CDR3 length equals 13 residues. Germline V gives CDR1 GTSNPN, CDR2 SVGIG (reference sequence). The V gene lost 5 bases and the J gene lost 9 bases, with 20 bases spanning the gap.

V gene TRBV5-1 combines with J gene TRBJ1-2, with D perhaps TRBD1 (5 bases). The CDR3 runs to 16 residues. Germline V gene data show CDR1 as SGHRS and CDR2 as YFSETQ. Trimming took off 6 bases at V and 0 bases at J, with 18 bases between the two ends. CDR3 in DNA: TGCGCCAGCAAAGGTACCTCTGGGACCCCTAACTATGGCTACACCTTC. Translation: CASKGTSGTPNYGYTF.

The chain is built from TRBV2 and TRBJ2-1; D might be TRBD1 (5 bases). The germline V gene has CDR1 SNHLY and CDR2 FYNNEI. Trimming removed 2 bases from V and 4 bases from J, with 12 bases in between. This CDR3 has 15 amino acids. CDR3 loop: CASSEFGSGYNEQFF. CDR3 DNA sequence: TGTGCCAGCAGTGAATTTGGTTCAGGGTACAATGAGCAGTTCTTC.

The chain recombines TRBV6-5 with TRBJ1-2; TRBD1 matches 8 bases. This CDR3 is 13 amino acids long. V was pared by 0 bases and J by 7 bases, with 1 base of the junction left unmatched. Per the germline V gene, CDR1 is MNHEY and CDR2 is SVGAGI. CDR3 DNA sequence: TGTGCCAGCAGTTACTCGACAGGGGTTGGCTACACCTTC. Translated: CASSYSTGVGYTF.

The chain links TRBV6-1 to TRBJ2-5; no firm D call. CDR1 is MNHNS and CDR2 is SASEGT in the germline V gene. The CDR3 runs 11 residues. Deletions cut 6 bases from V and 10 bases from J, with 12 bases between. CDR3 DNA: TGTGCCAGCAGCGACCCGCGACGCCAGTACTTC. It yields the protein CASSDPRRQYF.

CDR3 loop: CTSSQDFGRQGFGELFF. CDR3 coding DNA: TGCACCAGCAGCCAAGATTTTGGGCGTCAAGGATTCGGGGAGCTGTTTTTT. The genes are TRBV1 and TRBJ2-2; the tabulated D call, TRBD1, remains unverified against the DNA. TRBV1 is classified as a pseudogene. The CDR3 loop spans 17 amino acids.